This T cell receptor (beta chain) was captured by sequencing in a study of PD-1 blockade in classical Hodgkin lymphoma (dated by TCRdb to 2019 to 2021). Regarding the research as a whole: Nivolumab dosing was 3 mg/kg intravenously every 2 weeks, continuing until either disease progression or unacceptable toxicity. The study used TCR beta sequencing and CyTOF to define a peripheral blood immune signature of response to PD-1 blockade in classical Hodgkin lymphoma.

Study-level results and caveats: Lower diversity was observed in patients in whom nivolumab was started less than 1 year after ASCT, and these patients were excluded from later analyses so that confounding by immune reconstitution would be avoided. The study was limited to a single clinical trial cohort, and causes of repertoire differences, possibly disease activity or prior therapy, remained undefined. Trial patients achieving complete response had baseline diversity similar to newly diagnosed patients, whereas partial responders and progressors had significantly lower diversity. Baseline TCR diversity was reported to be lower in newly diagnosed patients than in healthy donors and to be lower still in relapsed/refractory patients. CD4+ but not CD8+ TCR diversity rose significantly by C4D1 (p=0.0027 vs p=0.16), most apparent in complete responders (p=0.02).

This clone was observed a single time. The clone's antigen remains unknown. No clone much larger than this one lies a single base away; base qualities are absent. From the cysteine up to the phenylalanine, the CDR3 has a length of 14 residues. Of all the DNA, just the CDR3 is kept, 42 bases in frame from base 1. CDR1 MNHEY and CDR2 SVGAGI were looked up in the germline V gene. The V and J ends are trimmed by 6 bases and 2 bases, leaving 12 bases between them. The sample's time point label, in plain terms: cycle 2 day 1 (C2D1) of nivolumab. Every trial patient had relapsed after autologous stem cell transplantation, and cohorts A, B and C differed in prior brentuximab vedotin exposure. The trial cohort comprised about 60 patients with relapsed/refractory classical Hodgkin lymphoma whose best overall responses were complete response, partial response or progressive disease. In the multi-cohort phase II CheckMate 205 trial, trial patients received single-agent nivolumab. An independent review committee assessed best overall response by applying the 2007 International Working Group response criteria. Trial PBMCs were obtained immediately prior to nivolumab initiation (C1D1) and on therapy at cycle 2 day 1 and cycle 4 day 1. Peripheral blood was collected in 8 mL Vacutainer Cell Preparation Tubes, from which PBMCs were isolated by centrifugation and then cryopreserved.

Genomic DNA was isolated using the Qiagen DNeasy kit from unsorted PBMCs as well as from negatively selected CD4+ and CD8+ fractions. Amplification of TCR beta CDR3 regions was done by immunoSEQ multiplex PCR with primers that anneal to V and J segments. A synthetic immune receptor repertoire was used to minimize amplification bias, and remaining bias was computationally removed after sequencing. The original pipeline was this. Repertoire diversity was quantified as the Shannon entropy index using custom Python scripts. The unsorted, CD4+ and CD8+ repertoires were each analyzed separately, with the exception of combined analyses, where CD4+ and CD8+ sequences were merged in silico. A clone was considered expanded if an increase in frequency of at least 2-fold after treatment relative to C1D1 was found, and a pseudocount of 0.5 was applied to clones undetected at baseline. Clones with 0 or 1 copy at C1D1 were defined as singleton clones, while clones with 2 or more copies were defined as non-singleton clones. Clones expanded in unsorted samples were labelled as CD4+, CD8+ or unknown by matching protein sequences in sorted samples from the same patient. Wilcoxon tests on paired samples were used to test diversity changes from C1D1 to C4D1. Entries here come from immuneACCESS through TCRdb and include only in-frame sequences with V and J called. Some clones fail to appear in such tables; in the studies checked, an unresolved V gene covers under half of the shortfall, and the cause of the remainder is unknown. That table gives V, J and clone size, and the DNA gave D and trimming. Within this sample are 35,000 or so clones, with about 70% of them counted one time only. The ten largest account for 12% to 15% of the sample.

The material sequenced was peripheral blood mononuclear cells (PBMCs), taken before the second cycle of nivolumab. In this chain, TRBV6-5 is recombined with TRBJ2-3; a tentative D match to TRBD2 spans 6 bases. The sequence came from a human donor with classical Hodgkin lymphoma. For the CDR3, the sequence is CASSVDYSTDTQYF. The DNA sequence reads TGTGCCAGCAGCGTGGACTATTCCACAGATACGCAGTATTTT.